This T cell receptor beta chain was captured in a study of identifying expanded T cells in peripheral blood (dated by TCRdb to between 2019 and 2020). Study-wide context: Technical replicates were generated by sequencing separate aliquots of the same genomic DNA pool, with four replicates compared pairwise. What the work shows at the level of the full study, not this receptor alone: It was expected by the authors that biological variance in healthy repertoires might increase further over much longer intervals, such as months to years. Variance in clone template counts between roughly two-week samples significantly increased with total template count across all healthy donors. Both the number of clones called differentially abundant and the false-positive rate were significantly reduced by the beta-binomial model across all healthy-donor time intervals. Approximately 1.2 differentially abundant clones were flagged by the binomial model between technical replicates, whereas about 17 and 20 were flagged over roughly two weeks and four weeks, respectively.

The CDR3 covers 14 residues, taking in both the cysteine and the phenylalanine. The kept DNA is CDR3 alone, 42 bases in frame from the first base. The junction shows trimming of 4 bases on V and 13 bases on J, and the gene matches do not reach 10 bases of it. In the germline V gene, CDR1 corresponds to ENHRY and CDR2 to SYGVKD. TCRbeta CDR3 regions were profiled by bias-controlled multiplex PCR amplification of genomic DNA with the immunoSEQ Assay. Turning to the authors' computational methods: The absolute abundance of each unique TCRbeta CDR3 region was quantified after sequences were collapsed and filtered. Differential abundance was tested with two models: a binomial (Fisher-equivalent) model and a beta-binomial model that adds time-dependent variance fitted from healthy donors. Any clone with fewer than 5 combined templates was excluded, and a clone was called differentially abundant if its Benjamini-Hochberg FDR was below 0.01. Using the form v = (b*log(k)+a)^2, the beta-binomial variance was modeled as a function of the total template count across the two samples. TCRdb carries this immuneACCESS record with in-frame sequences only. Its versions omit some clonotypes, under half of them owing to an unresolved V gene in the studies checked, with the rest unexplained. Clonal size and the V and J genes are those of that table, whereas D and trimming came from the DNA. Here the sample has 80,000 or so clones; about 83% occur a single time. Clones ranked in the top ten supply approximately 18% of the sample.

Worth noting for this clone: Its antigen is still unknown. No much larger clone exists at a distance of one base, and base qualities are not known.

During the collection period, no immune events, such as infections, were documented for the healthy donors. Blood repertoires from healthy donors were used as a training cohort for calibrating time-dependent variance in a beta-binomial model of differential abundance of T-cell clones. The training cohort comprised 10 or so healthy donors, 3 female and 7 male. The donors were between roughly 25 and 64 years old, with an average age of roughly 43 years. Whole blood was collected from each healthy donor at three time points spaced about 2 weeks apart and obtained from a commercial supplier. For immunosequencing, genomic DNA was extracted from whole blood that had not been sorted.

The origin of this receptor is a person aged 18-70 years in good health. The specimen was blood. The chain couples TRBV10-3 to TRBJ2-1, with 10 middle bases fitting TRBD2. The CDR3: CAISAPRLAGLQFF. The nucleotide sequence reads TGTGCCATCAGTGCCCCTCGACTAGCGGGCCTCCAGTTCTTC.